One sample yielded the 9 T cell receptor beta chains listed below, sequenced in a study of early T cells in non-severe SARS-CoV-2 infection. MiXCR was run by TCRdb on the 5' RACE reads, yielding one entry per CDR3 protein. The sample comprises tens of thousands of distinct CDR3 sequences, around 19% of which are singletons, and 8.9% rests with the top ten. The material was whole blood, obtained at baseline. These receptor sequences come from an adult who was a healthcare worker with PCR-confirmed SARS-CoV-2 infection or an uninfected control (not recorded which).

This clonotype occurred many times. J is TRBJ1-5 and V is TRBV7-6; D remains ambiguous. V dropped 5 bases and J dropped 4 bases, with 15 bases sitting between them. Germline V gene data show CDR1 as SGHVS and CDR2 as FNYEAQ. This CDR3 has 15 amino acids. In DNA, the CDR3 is TGTGCCAGCAGCCCCCTCAATCTGGGGAATCAGCCCCAGCATTTT. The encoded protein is CASSPLNLGNQPQHF.

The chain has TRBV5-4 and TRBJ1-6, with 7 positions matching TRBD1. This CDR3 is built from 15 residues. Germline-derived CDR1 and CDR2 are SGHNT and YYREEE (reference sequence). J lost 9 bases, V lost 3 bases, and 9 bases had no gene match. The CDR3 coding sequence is TGTGCCAGCAGCTCGGGCGACAGGGAAAGTTCACCCCTCCACTTT. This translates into CASSSGDRESSPLHF.

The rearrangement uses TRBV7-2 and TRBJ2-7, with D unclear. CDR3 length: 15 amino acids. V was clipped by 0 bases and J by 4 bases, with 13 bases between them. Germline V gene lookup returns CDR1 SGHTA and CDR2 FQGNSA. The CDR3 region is CASSLATASPYEQYF. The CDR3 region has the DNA TGTGCCAGCAGCTTAGCCACAGCTTCCCCTTACGAGCAGTACTTC. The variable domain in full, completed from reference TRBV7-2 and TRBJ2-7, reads GAGVSQSPSNKVTEKGKDVELRCDPISGHTALYWYRQSLGQGLEFLIYFQGNSAPDKSGLPSDRFSAERTGGSVSTLTIQRTQQEDSAVYLCASSLATASPYEQYFGPGTRLTVT.

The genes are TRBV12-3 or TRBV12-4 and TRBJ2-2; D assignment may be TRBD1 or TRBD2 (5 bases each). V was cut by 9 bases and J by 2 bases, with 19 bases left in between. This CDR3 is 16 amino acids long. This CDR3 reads CASTSPHRDNTGELFF. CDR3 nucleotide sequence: TGTGCCAGTACCTCTCCCCACCGGGACAACACCGGGGAGCTGTTTTTT.

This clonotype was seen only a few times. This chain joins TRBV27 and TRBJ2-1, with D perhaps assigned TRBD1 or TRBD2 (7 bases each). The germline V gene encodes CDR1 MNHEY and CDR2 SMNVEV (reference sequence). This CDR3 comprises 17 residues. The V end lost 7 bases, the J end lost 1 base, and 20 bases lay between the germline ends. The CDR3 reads CASMGQPTSPSYNEQFF. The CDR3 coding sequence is TGTGCCAGCATGGGACAGCCGACTAGCCCTTCCTACAATGAGCAGTTCTTC.

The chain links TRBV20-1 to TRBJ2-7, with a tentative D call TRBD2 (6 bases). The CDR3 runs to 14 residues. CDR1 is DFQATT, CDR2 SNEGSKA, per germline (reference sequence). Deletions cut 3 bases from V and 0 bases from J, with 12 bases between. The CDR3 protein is CSASDAGISYEQYF. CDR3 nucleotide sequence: TGCAGTGCTAGCGATGCGGGGATCTCCTACGAGCAGTACTTC.

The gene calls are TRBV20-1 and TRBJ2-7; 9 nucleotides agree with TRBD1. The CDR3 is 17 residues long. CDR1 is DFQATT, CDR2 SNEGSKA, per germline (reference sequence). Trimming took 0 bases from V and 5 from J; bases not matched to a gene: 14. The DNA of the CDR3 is TGCAGTGCTAGAGAAAGGGACAGGGTTCCAGAGGATAACGAGCAGTACTTC. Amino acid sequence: CSARERDRVPEDNEQYF.

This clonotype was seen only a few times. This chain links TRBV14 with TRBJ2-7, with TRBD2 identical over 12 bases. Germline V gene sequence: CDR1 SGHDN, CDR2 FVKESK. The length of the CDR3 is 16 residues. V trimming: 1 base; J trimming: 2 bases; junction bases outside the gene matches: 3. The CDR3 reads CASSQGLAGATYEQYF. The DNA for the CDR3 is TGTGCCAGCAGCCAAGGACTAGCGGGAGCGACCTACGAGCAGTACTTC.

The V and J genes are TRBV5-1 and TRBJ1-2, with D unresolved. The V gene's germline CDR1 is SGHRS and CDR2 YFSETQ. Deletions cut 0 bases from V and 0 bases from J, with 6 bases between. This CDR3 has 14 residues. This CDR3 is CASSLDSSNYGYTF. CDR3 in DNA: TGCGCCAGCAGCTTGGACAGTTCTAACTATGGCTACACCTTC.